This T cell receptor beta chain came from a study of T cells in Graves' hyperthyroidism and ophthalmopathy. Stable Graves' hyperthyroidism meant no ophthalmopathy progression within 18 months. Exclusion followed for patients with uncontrolled infection, other autoimmune disease, pregnancy or lactation. Template material for amplifying TCR beta CDR3 regions consisted of RNA transcripts. A first-round RT-PCR of the TCR CDR3 used the HTBI primer set. Each CDR3 protein is one row after TCRdb ran MiXCR on the multiplex PCR reads. The sample includes a few hundred thousand distinct CDR3 sequences, approximately 25% seen only once; the top ten take roughly 70%. Germline assignment: CDR1 DFQATT and CDR2 SNEGSKA (reference sequence). There are 12 residues in the CDR3. V was shortened by 6 bases and J by 1 base, with 9 bases between the two germline ends.

Material: blood. The chain is built from TRBV20-1 and TRBJ1-1; D is uncertain. The source is a man aged 45 to 65 with Graves' hyperthyroidism. CDR3 DNA sequence: TGCAGTGCCAAAAGAGGGAACACTGAAGCTTTCTTT. This translates into CSAKRGNTEAFF.